This passage covers 28 T cell receptor beta chains from one sample sequenced in a study of CD8+ T cells in alopecia areata. Regarding treatment: oral pan-JAK inhibitor, 5-10 mg twice daily. cDNA serving as the sequencing template came from extracted, reverse transcribed RNA. Profiling relied on immunoSEQ multiplex PCR, and the TCRdb table lists in-frame clones only, not all of them. The sample lists 160,000 or so clones; 50% to 75% were seen once. Sequenced material: CD4+ T cells sorted from blood, taken at approximately week 61, from a patient treated with tofacitinib. The receptor set was obtained from a human donor with alopecia areata.

This chain joins TRBV9 and TRBJ1-6; no clear D gene. Germline V gene sequence: CDR1 SGDLS, CDR2 YYNGEE. V was cut by 1 base and J by 13 bases, with 21 bases left in between. This CDR3 comprises 16 residues. The CDR3 region has the DNA TGTGCCAGCAGCGTAAGTGGGAGAACGCCCTCCGGCCCCCTCCACTTT. Protein: CASSVSGRTPSGPLHF.

The CDR3 DNA reads as TGTGCCAGCAGTTTGGGGCCGACGGATGAGCAGTTCTTC. Translated: CASSLGPTDEQFF. The chain couples TRBV7-8 to TRBJ2-1, with D perhaps matching TRBD1 (5 bases). Trimming shortened V by 6 bases and J by 8 bases, and 14 bases separated the two germline ends. The CDR3 is 13 residues long. The germline CDR1 and CDR2 sequences are SGHVS and FQNEAQ.

This clone has just a few counts. The V call is TRBV30, the J call TRBJ2-3, with D possibly being TRBD1 or TRBD2 (6 bases each). Germline assignment: CDR1 GTSNPN and CDR2 SVGIG (reference sequence). This CDR3 has 13 amino acids. With 4 bases removed from V and 5 bases from J, the gap between germline ends came to 13 bases. CDR3 in amino acids: CAWTRGAEDTQYF. In nucleotides, the CDR3 is TGTGCCTGGACGAGGGGGGCAGAAGATACGCAGTATTTT.

V gene TRBV4-1 combines with J gene TRBJ2-5, with D hard to call. Germline V gene data show CDR1 as MGHRA and CDR2 as YSYEKL. V was shortened by 0 bases and J by 0 bases, with 11 bases between the two germline ends. The length of the CDR3 is 16 residues. The CDR3 reads CASSQELGSYQETQYF. The CDR3 region has the DNA TGCGCCAGCAGCCAAGAGTTAGGATCATACCAAGAGACCCAGTACTTC.

This clone was seen a handful of times. The chain employs TRBV29-1 and TRBJ2-7; 8 nucleotides align to TRBD2. Germline V gene data show CDR1 as SQVTM and CDR2 as ANQGSEA. There are 15 residues in the CDR3. The V gene end was trimmed by 0 bases and the J gene end by 2 bases; junction bases not matched to a gene: 6. The CDR3 DNA reads TGCAGCGTTGAAGATCGCGATAGCGGGGCCTACGAGCAGTACTTC. It codes for CSVEDRDSGAYEQYF.

The CDR3 loop is CASSLPTPSDTQYF. CDR3 DNA sequence: TGCGCCAGCAGCTTGCCGACCCCATCAGATACGCAGTATTTT. The J gene is TRBJ2-3, the V gene TRBV5-1; D not certain. V was pared by 1 base and J by 4 bases, with 10 bases between. The germline gives CDR1 SGHRS, CDR2 YFSETQ. The CDR3 runs 14 residues. Full variable domain (remainder filled in from reference TRBV5-1 and TRBJ2-3): KAGVTQTPRYLIKTRGQQVTLSCSPISGHRSVSWYQQTPGQGLQFLFEYFSETQRNKGNFPGRFSGRQFSNSRSEMNVSTLELGDSALYLCASSLPTPSDTQYFGPGTRLTVL.

This clone was seen only once. CDR3 protein: CSVQPGLGTDTQYF. The CDR3 DNA follows: TGCAGCGTCCAGCCGGGACTAGGCACAGATACGCAGTATTTT. This chain joins TRBV29-1 and TRBJ2-3; 8 bases align to TRBD2. Germline values: CDR1 SQVTM, CDR2 ANQGSEA. This CDR3 spans 14 amino acids. J gave up 1 base and V 6 bases, and 6 bases lay outside the gene matches.

The V gene is TRBV27, the J gene TRBJ2-7; D unresolved. In germline, CDR1 is MNHEY, CDR2 SMNVEV (reference sequence). The germline V and J ends were trimmed by 6 bases and 6 bases, with 6 bases remaining between them. The CDR3 has 10 residues. CDR3 coding DNA: TGTGCCAGCAGACCAATCGAGCAGTACTTC. Its protein product is CASRPIEQYF.

This rearrangement joins TRBV9 to TRBJ1-6; D gene unclear. Germline V gene lookup returns CDR1 SGDLS and CDR2 YYNGEE. This CDR3 is 14 amino acids long. The V and J ends lost 3 bases and 1 base respectively, with 5 bases between them. CDR3 in amino acids: CASSAPSYNSPLHF. The CDR3 coding sequence is TGTGCCAGCAGCGCTCCGTCCTATAATTCACCCCTCCACTTT.

The chain combines TRBV18 with TRBJ1-3; D remains unclear. The CDR3 has 11 amino acids. CDR1 is KGHSH and CDR2 is LQKENI in the germline V gene. The V gene lost 6 bases and the J gene lost 4 bases, with 4 bases spanning the gap. In DNA, the CDR3 is TGTGCCAGCTCCCCGGGAAACACCATATATTTT. Amino acid sequence: CASSPGNTIYF.

The chain joins TRBV5-6 to TRBJ1-1; no clear D gene. Germline V gene lookup returns CDR1 SGHDT and CDR2 YYEEEE. The V end was cut by 4 bases, the J end by 0 bases, with 7 bases between. The CDR3 is made up of 13 amino acids. The CDR3 DNA is TGTGCCAGCAGCATGGGAATGAACACTGAAGCTTTCTTT. It translates to CASSMGMNTEAFF.

V is TRBV29-1 and J is TRBJ2-2, with 8 bases matching TRBD2. CDR3 length equals 13 residues. CDR1 and CDR2 (germline): SQVTM, ANQGSEA. The junction had 3 bases not matched to a gene; V was cut back by 5 bases and J by 4 bases. The CDR3 here is CSVRTSRTGELFF. In DNA form, the CDR3 reads TGCAGCGTTCGGACTAGCCGCACCGGGGAGCTGTTTTTT.

J is TRBJ2-3 and V is TRBV4-1; 7 bases agree with TRBD1. Trimming removed 6 bases from V and 6 bases from J; junction bases left unmatched: 9. The CDR3 is 14 amino acids. Germline V gene data show CDR1 as MGHRA and CDR2 as YSYEKL. Written as DNA, the CDR3 is TGCGCCAGCAGGAAGCGACAGGGAATGGATACGCAGTATTTT. Translated, it gives CASRKRQGMDTQYF.

The chain combines TRBV2 with TRBJ2-7; 8 positions match TRBD2. The CDR3 contains 15 residues. The J segment lost 2 bases and the V segment lost 7 bases, leaving 10 bases of the junction unmatched. Per the germline V gene, CDR1 is SNHLY and CDR2 is FYNNEI. CDR3 DNA: TGTGCCAGCACCGAACCGGGGGGGCCGGCCTACGAGCAGTACTTC. Translation: CASTEPGGPAYEQYF.

This clone turned up a few times. The rearrangement joins TRBV28 to TRBJ2-5, with D maybe TRBD2 (7 bases). Germline CDR1 and CDR2: MDHEN and SYDVKM. Deletions cut 5 bases from V and 1 base from J, with 14 bases between. The CDR3 loop spans 15 amino acids. The CDR3 here is CASSGGSSGQETQYF. The CDR3, as DNA: TGTGCCAGCAGTGGGGGCTCTAGCGGCCAAGAGACCCAGTACTTC.

The chain combines TRBV6-6 with TRBJ2-7; D gene ambiguous. The V and J ends lost 0 bases and 2 bases respectively, with 11 bases between them. CDR1 MNHNY and CDR2 SVGAGI come from the germline V gene (reference sequence). The CDR3 loop spans 15 amino acids. Here the CDR3 DNA reads TGTGCCAGCAGTTACTCGACCATCAACCCCTACGAGCAGTACTTC. It yields the protein CASSYSTINPYEQYF.

This clone was picked up a small number of times. The rearrangement joins TRBV11-2 to TRBJ2-1; 9 bases map to TRBD1. This CDR3 has 16 residues. V gave up 1 base and J gave up 1 base; unmatched junction bases: 2. Per germline, CDR1 SGHAT and CDR2 FQNNGV. This chain's CDR3 is CASSLGDRVSYNEQFF. For the CDR3, the DNA is TGTGCCAGCAGCTTAGGGGACAGGGTTTCCTACAATGAGCAGTTCTTC.

The chain recombines TRBV6-5 with TRBJ1-6; TRBD1 might be the D (5 bases). CDR3 length: 14 residues. Per the germline V gene, CDR1 is MNHEY and CDR2 is SVGAGI. V lost 4 bases, J lost 7 bases, and 11 bases lay in between. The CDR3 nucleotides are TGTGCCAGCAGTTTACAGGTCCGAAATTCACCCCTCCACTTT. Protein sequence: CASSLQVRNSPLHF.

The chain recombines TRBV25-1 with TRBJ2-3, with D unclear. Trimming shortened V by 3 bases and J by 0 bases, and 4 bases separated the two germline ends. This CDR3 is built from 13 residues. In germline, CDR1 is MGHDK, CDR2 SYGVNS. CDR3 sequence: CASSDHSTDTQYF. The DNA for the CDR3 is TGTGCCAGCAGTGATCACAGCACAGATACGCAGTATTTT.

V is TRBV29-1 and J is TRBJ2-1; D might be TRBD1 (7 bases). V lost 3 bases and J 7 bases, leaving 13 bases between the germline ends. Germline V gene lookup returns CDR1 SQVTM and CDR2 ANQGSEA. This CDR3 has 13 amino acids. The CDR3 protein is CSVDRSGGNEQFF. In nucleotides, the CDR3 is TGCAGCGTTGATCGGTCAGGGGGGAATGAGCAGTTCTTC.

The chain employs TRBV14 and TRBJ1-1; 8 nucleotides line up with TRBD1. CDR3 length: 14 amino acids. V was clipped by 4 bases and J by 7 bases; unmatched bases: 8. Germline-derived CDR1 and CDR2 are SGHDN and FVKESK. The chain's CDR3 is CASSLVQGASEAFF. For the CDR3, the DNA is TGTGCCAGCAGCCTTGTTCAGGGGGCGAGTGAAGCTTTCTTT.

The CDR3 DNA is TGCGCCAGCAGCTTGGATGGGGAAGTCGGCTACACCTTC. Its protein is CASSLDGEVGYTF. The J gene is TRBJ1-2, the V gene TRBV5-1; D gene unclear. The germline gives CDR1 SGHRS, CDR2 YFSETQ. With 0 bases removed from V and 8 bases from J, the gap between germline ends came to 11 bases. The CDR3 totals 13 residues.

This clone was seen a few times. The rearrangement links TRBV29-1 to TRBJ2-1; D is perhaps TRBD2 (6 bases). V lost 4 bases to trimming and J lost 5 bases, with 12 bases between them. Germline CDR1 and CDR2: SQVTM and ANQGSEA. The CDR3 runs 13 residues. The CDR3 nucleotides are TGCAGCGTTGGTGGCGGGGTTCACAATGAGCAGTTCTTC. This translates into CSVGGGVHNEQFF.

This chain links TRBV4-1 with TRBJ1-2; 9 bases agree with TRBD1. V trimming: 2 bases; J trimming: 4 bases; junction bases outside the gene matches: 5. The CDR3 covers 15 residues. The V gene's germline CDR1 is MGHRA and CDR2 YSYEKL. CDR3 nucleotides: TGCGCCAGCAGCCAACCAGGGGGACAGGGCTATGGCTACACCTTC. Protein product: CASSQPGGQGYGYTF.

This clone was detected a few times. The chain carries TRBV27 and TRBJ1-5; 8 bases fit TRBD1. V lost 4 bases and J lost 2; bases outside the gene matches: 1. The CDR3 covers 14 residues. CDR1 and CDR2 (germline): MNHEY, SMNVEV (reference sequence). CDR3: CASSWGQGNQPQHF. The CDR3 DNA sequence: TGTGCCAGCAGTTGGGGACAGGGCAATCAGCCCCAGCATTTT.

This clone was seen only a few times. The chain links TRBV25-1 to TRBJ2-4; a possible D gene is TRBD1 (6 bases). Trimming cost V 5 bases and J 8 bases, with 10 bases left between them. Germline lookup yields CDR1 MGHDK and CDR2 SYGVNS. This CDR3 spans 12 amino acids. For the CDR3, the DNA is TGTGCCAGCAGTTCACAGGGAGACATTCAGTACTTC. Translated, it gives CASSSQGDIQYF.

This clone was seen only a few times. This rearrangement joins TRBV4-2 to TRBJ2-5; 8 bases map to TRBD1. This CDR3 has 15 residues. With V trimmed by 8 bases and J by 5 bases, 13 bases remained unmatched. In germline, CDR1 is LGHNA, CDR2 YNFKEQ. This chain's CDR3 is CASATGGTQRETQYF. DNA for the CDR3: TGTGCCAGCGCCACAGGGGGGACTCAACGGGAGACCCAGTACTTC.

The chain is built from TRBV5-1 and TRBJ2-3; 10 bases are shared with TRBD1. V dropped 0 bases and J dropped 3; count of bases not matched to a gene: 1. The CDR3 consists of 15 residues. CDR1 and CDR2 from the germline V gene are SGHRS and YFSETQ. CDR3 in amino acids: CASSLGDRGTDTQYF. CDR3 sequence (DNA): TGCGCCAGCAGCTTGGGGGACAGGGGAACAGATACGCAGTATTTT. The full variable domain, its missing parts supplied by reference TRBV5-1 and TRBJ2-3, is KAGVTQTPRYLIKTRGQQVTLSCSPISGHRSVSWYQQTPGQGLQFLFEYFSETQRNKGNFPGRFSGRQFSNSRSEMNVSTLELGDSALYLCASSLGDRGTDTQYFGPGTRLTVL.